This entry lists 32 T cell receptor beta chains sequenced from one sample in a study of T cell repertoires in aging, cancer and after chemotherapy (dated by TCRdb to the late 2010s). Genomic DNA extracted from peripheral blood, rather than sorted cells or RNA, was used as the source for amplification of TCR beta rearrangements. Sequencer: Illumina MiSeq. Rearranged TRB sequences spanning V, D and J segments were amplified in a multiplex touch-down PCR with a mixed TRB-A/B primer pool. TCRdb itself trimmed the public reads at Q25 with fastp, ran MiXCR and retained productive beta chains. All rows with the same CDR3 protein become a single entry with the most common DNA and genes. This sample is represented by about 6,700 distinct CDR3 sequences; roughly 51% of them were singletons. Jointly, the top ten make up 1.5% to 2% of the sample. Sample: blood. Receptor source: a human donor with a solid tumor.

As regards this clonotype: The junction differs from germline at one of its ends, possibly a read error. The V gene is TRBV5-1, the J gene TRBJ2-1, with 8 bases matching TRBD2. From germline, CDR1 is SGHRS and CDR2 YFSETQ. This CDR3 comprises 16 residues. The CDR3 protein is CASSLTGLGNYNEQFF. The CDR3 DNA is TGTGCCAGCAGCTTAACGGGACTAGGAAACTACAATGAGCAGTTCTTC.

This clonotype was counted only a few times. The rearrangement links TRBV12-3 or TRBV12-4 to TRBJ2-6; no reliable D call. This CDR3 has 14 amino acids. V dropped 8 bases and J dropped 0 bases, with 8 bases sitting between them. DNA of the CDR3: TGTGCCAGCCGGGTGGGCTCTGGGGCCAACGTCCTGACTTTC. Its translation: CASRVGSGANVLTF.

The CDR3 is CASSSYPSYEQYF. CDR3 sequence (DNA): TGTGCCAGCAGCTCCTATCCATCCTACGAGCAGTACTTC. The chain has TRBV28 and TRBJ2-7, with D uncertain. The V gene's germline CDR1 is MDHEN and CDR2 SYDVKM. Trimming removed 6 bases from V and 1 base from J, with 10 bases in between. The CDR3 loop spans 13 amino acids. Supplemented by reference TRBV28 and TRBJ2-7, the full variable domain reads DVKVTQSSRYLVKRTGEKVFLECVQDMDHENMFWYRQDPGLGLRLIYFSYDVKMKEKGDIPEGYSVSREKKERFSLILESASTNQTSMYLCASSSYPSYEQYFGPGTRLTVT.

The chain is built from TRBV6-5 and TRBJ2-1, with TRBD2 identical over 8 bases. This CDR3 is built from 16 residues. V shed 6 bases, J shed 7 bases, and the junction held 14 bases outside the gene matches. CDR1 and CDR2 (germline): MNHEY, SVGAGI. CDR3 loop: CASRTTSGRVRNEQFF. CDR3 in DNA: TGTGCCAGCAGGACGACGAGCGGGAGAGTCCGAAATGAGCAGTTCTTC.

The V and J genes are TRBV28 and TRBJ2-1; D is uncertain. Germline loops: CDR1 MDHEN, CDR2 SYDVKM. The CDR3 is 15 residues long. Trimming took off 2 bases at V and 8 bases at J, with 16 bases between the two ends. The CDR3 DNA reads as TGTGCCAGCAGTTTAAAAGATGGAGTTTTGCATGAGCAGTTCTTC. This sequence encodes CASSLKDGVLHEQFF.

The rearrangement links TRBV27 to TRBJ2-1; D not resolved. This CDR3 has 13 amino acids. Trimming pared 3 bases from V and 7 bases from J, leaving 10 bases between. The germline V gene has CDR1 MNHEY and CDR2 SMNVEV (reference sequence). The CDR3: CASSFGLGNEQFF. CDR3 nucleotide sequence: TGTGCCAGCAGTTTCGGGTTAGGGAATGAGCAGTTCTTC.

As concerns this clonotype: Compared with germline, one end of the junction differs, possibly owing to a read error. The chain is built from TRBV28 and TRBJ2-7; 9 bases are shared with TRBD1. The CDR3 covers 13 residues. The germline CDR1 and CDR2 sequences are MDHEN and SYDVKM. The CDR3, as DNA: TGTGCCAGCCGGACACAGGGGGCCTACGAGAAGTACTTC. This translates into CASRTQGAYEKYF.

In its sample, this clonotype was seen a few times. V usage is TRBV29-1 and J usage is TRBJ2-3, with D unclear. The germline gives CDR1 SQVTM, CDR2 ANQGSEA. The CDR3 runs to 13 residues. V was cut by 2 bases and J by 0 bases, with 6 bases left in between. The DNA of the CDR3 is TGCAGCGTTGAACTCCCTAGCACAGATACGCAGTATTTT. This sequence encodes CSVELPSTDTQYF.

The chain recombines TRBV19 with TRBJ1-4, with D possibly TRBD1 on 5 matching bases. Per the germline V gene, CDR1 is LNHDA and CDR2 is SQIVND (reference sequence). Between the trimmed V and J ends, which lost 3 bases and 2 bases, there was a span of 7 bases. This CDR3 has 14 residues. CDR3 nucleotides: TGTGCCAGTAGTATGGGACGGACTAATGAAAAACTGTTTTTT. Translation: CASSMGRTNEKLFF.

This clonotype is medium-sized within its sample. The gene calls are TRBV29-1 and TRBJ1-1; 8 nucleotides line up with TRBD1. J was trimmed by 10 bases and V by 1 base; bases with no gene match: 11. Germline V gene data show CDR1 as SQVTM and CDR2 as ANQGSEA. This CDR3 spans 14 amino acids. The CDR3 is CSVEGTDTGGRAFF. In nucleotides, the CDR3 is TGCAGCGTTGAAGGCACGGATACAGGGGGTCGAGCTTTCTTT.

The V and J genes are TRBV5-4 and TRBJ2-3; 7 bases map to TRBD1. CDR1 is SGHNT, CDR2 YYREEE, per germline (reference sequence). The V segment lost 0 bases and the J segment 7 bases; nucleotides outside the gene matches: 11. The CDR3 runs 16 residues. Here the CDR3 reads CASSLAPGTVVNTQYF. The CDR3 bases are TGTGCCAGCAGCTTGGCCCCCGGGACAGTGGTAAATACGCAGTATTTT.

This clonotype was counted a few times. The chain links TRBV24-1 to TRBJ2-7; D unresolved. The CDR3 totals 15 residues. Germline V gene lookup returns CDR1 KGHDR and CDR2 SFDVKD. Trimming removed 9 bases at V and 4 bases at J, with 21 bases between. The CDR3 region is CATPLGKVRVYEQYF. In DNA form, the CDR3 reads TGTGCCACCCCCCTAGGGAAAGTCCGTGTTTACGAGCAGTACTTC.

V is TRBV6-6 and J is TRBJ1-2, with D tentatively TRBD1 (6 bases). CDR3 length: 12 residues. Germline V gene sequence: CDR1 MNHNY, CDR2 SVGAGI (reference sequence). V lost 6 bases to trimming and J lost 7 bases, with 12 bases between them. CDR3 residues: CASSSQGPGYTF. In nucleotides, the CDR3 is TGTGCCAGCAGCTCGCAGGGGCCTGGCTACACCTTC.

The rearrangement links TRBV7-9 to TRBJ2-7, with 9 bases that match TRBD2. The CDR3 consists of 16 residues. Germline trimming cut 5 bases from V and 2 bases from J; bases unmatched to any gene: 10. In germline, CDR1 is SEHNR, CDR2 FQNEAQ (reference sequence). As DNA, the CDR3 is TGTGCCAGCAGCGTCCCTGGGGCTAGCGGGACCTACGAGCAGTACTTC. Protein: CASSVPGASGTYEQYF. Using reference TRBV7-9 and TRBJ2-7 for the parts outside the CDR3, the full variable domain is DTGVSQNPRHKITKRGQNVTFRCDPISEHNRLYWYRQTLGQGPEFLTYFQNEAQLEKSRLLSDRFSAERPKGSFSTLEIQRTEQGDSAMYLCASSVPGASGTYEQYFGPGTRLTVT.

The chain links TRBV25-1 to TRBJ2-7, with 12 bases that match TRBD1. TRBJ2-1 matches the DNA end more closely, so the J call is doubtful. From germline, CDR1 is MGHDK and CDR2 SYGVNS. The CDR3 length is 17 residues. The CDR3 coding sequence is TGTGCCAGCAGTGTCAGCTTCGGGACAGGGGGCATAAATGAGCAGTTCTTC. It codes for CASSVSFGTGGINEQFF.

CDR3 protein: CSVDWDSTDTQYF. CDR3 bases: TGCAGCGTTGATTGGGACAGCACAGATACGCAGTATTTT. The genes are TRBV29-1 and TRBJ2-3; D is perhaps TRBD1 or TRBD2 (5 bases each). Trimming shortened V by 3 bases and J by 0 bases, and 7 bases separated the two germline ends. CDR3 length: 13 amino acids. The germline V gene has CDR1 SQVTM and CDR2 ANQGSEA.

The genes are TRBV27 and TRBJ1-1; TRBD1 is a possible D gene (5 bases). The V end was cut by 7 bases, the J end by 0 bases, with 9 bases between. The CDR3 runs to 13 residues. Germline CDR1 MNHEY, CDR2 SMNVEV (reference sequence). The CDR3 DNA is TGTGCCAGCACGGCGACAGTGAACACTGAAGCTTTCTTT. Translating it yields CASTATVNTEAFF.

CDR3 in amino acids: CASTHGFVGGYEQYF. CDR3 DNA: TGTGCCAGCACCCACGGGTTTGTGGGCGGCTACGAGCAGTACTTC. V gene TRBV6-2 or TRBV6-3 combines with J gene TRBJ2-7; D is undetermined. The CDR3 has 15 residues. V was cut by 7 bases and J by 3 bases, with 19 bases left in between. Germline V gene sequence: CDR1 MNHEY, CDR2 SVGEGT.

CDR3: CATKGDANTEAFF. The CDR3 DNA reads TGTGCCACCAAGGGGGACGCGAACACTGAAGCTTTCTTT. The gene calls are TRBV10-3 and TRBJ1-1; maybe TRBD1 (6 bases). V lost 10 bases to trimming and J lost 1 base, with 13 bases between them. Germline V lookup: CDR1 ENHRY, CDR2 SYGVKD. This CDR3 is 13 amino acids long.

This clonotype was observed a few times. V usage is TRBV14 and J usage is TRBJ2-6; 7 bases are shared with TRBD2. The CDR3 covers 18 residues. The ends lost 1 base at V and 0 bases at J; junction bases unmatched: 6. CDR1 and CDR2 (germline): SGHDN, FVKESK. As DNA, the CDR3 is TGTGCCAGCAGCCAAGTAGGAGCGGGGCCCTCTGGGGCCAACGTCCTGACTTTC. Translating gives CASSQVGAGPSGANVLTF.

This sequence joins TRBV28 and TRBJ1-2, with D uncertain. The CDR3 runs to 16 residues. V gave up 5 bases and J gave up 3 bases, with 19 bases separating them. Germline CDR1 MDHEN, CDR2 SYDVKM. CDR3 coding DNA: TGTGCCAGCAGTCGTACCCCCCCCGGGCCAGACTATGGCTACACCTTC. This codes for CASSRTPPGPDYGYTF.

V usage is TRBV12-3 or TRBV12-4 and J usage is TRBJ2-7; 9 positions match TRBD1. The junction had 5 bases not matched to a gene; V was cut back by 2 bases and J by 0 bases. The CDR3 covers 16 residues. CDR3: CASSLTGQGTSYEQYF. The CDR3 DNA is TGTGCCAGCAGTTTAACAGGACAGGGGACCTCCTACGAGCAGTACTTC.

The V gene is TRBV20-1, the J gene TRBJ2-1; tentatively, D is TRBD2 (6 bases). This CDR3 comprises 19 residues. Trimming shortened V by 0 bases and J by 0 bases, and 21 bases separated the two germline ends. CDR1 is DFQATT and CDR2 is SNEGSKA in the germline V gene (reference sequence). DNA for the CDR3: TGCAGTGCTAGAGATAGGACGGGCGTAACCGGGAGCTCCTACAATGAGCAGTTCTTC. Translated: CSARDRTGVTGSSYNEQFF.

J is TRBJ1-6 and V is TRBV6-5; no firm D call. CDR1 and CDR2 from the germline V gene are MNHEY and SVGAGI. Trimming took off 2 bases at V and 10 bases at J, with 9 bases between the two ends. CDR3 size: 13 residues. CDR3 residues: CASSYVERSPLHF. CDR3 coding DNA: TGTGCCAGCAGTTACGTGGAGCGGTCACCCCTCCACTTT.

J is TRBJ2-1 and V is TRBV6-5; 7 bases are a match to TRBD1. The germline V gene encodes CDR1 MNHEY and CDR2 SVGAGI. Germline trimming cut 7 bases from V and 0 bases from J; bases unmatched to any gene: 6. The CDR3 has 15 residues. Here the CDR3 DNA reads TGTGCCAGCAAAACAGGGGCCAGCTCCTACAATGAGCAGTTCTTC. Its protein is CASKTGASSYNEQFF.

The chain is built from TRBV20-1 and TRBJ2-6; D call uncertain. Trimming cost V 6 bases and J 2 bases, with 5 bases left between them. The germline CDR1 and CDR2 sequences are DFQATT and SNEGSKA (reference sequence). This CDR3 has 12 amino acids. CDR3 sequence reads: CSAAAGANVLTF. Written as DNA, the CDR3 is TGCAGTGCCGCCGCTGGGGCCAACGTCCTGACTTTC.

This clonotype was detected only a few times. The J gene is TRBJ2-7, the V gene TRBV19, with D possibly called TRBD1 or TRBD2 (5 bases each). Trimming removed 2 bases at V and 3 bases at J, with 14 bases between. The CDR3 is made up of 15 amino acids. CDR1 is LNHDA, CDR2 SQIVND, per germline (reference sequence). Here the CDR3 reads CASSIRGAGSYEQYF. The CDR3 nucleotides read TGTGCCAGTAGTATACGGGGCGCAGGAAGCTACGAGCAGTACTTC.

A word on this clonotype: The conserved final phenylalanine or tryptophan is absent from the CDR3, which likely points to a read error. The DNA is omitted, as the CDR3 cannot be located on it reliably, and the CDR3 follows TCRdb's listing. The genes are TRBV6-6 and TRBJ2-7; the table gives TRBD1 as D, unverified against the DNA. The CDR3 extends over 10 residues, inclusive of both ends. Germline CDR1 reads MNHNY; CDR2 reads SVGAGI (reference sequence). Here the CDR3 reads CASSQDRIRR.

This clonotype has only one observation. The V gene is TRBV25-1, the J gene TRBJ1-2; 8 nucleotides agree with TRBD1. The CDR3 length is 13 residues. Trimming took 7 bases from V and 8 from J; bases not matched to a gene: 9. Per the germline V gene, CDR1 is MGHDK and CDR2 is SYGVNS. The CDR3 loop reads CASTLGQGEGYTF. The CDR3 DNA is TGTGCCAGCACCCTTGGACAGGGTGAGGGCTACACCTTC.

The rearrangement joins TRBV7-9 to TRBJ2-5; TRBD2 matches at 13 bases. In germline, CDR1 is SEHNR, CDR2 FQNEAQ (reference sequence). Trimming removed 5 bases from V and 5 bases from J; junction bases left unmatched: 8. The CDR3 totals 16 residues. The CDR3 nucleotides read TGTGCCAGCAGCCCTTTACTAGCGGGAGGGCGGGAGACCCAGTACTTC. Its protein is CASSPLLAGGRETQYF.

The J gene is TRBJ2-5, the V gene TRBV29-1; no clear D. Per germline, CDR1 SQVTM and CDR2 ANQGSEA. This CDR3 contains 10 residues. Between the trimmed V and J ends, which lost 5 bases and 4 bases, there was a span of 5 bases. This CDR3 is CSVRVETQYF. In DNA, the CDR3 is TGCAGCGTTAGAGTAGAGACCCAGTACTTC. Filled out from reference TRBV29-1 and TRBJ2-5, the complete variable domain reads SAVISQKPSRDICQRGTSLTIQCQVDSQVTMMFWYRQQPGQSLTLIATANQGSEATYESGFVIDKFPISRPNLTFSTLTVSNMSPEDSSIYLCSVRVETQYFGPGTRLLVL.

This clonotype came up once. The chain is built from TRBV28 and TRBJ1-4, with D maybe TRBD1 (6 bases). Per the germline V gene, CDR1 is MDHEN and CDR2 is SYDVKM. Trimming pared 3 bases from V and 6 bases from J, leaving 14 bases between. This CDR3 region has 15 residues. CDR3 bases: TGTGCCAGCAGTTTGGGTGGGGGGGGCTATGAAAAACTGTTTTTT. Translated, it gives CASSLGGGGYEKLFF.